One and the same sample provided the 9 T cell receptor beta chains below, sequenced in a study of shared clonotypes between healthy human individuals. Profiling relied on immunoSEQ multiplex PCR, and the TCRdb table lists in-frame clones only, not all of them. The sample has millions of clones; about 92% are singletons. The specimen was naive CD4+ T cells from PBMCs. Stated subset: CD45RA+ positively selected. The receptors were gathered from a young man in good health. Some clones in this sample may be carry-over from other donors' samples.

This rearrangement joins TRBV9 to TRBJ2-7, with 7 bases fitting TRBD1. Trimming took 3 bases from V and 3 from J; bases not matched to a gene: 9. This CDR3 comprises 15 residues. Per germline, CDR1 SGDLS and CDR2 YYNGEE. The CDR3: CASSETGAPSYEQYF. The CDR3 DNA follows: TGTGCCAGCAGCGAAACAGGGGCGCCCAGCTACGAGCAGTACTTC.

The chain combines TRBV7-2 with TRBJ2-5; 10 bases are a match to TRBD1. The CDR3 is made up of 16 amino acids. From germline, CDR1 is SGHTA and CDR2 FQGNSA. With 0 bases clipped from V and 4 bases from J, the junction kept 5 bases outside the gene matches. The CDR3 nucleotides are TGTGCCAGCAGCTTAGCGATGGGACAGGGGTCAGAGACCCAGTACTTC. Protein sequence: CASSLAMGQGSETQYF.

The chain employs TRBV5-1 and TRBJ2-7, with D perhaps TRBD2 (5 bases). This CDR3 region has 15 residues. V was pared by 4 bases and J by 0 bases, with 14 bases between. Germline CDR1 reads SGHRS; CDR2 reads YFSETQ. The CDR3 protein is CASSTLAESSYEQYF. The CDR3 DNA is TGCGCCAGCAGCACCCTAGCCGAGAGCTCCTACGAGCAGTACTTC.

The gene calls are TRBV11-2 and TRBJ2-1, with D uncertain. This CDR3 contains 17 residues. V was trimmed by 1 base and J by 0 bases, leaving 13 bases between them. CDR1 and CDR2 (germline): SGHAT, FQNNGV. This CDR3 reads CASSLVGAISSYNEQFF. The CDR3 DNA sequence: TGTGCCAGCAGCTTAGTGGGTGCGATCAGCTCCTACAATGAGCAGTTCTTC.

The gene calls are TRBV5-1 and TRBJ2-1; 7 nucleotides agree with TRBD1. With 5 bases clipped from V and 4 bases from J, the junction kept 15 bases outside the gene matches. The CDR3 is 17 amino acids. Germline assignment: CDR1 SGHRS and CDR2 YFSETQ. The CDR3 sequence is CASSPGTAAFLYNEQFF. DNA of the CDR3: TGCGCCAGCAGTCCCGGGACAGCGGCGTTTTTGTACAATGAGCAGTTCTTC.

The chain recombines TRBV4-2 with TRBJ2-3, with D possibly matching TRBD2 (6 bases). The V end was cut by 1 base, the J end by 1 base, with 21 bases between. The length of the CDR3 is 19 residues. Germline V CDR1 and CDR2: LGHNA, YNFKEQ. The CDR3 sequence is CASSQGPSGRGSGTDTQYF. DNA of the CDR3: TGTGCCAGCAGCCAAGGCCCCTCAGGGCGGGGATCGGGCACAGATACGCAGTATTTT.

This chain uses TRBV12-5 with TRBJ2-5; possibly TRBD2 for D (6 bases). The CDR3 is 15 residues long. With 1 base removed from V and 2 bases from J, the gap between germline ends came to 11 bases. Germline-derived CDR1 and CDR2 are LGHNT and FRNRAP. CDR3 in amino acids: CASGLGGTRQETQYF. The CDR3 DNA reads TGTGCTAGTGGTTTGGGCGGGACTCGACAAGAGACCCAGTACTTC.

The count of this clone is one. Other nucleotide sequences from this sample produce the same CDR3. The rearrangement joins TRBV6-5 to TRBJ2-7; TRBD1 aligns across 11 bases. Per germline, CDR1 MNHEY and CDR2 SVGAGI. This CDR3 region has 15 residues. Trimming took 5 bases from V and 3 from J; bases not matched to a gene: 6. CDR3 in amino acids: CASSLAGTGGYEQYF. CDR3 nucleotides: TGTGCCAGCAGTCTCGCCGGGACAGGGGGCTACGAGCAGTACTTC.

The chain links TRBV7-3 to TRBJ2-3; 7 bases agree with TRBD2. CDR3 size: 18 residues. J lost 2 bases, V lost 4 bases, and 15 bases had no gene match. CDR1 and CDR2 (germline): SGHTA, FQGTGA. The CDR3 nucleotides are TGTGCCAGCAGCTCCGCCGGCCTGCGGGAGATACACACAGATACGCAGTATTTT. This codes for CASSSAGLREIHTDTQYF.